Listed here is a single T cell receptor (beta chain). This sample is drawn from a study of blood T cell repertoires in COVID-19. TCRdb's table, derived via immunoSEQ multiplex PCR, lists solely in-frame clones and lacks some. Of approximately 190,000 clones in the sample, 88% were seen once. The CDR3 is 12 residues long. Per germline, CDR1 SNHLY and CDR2 FYNNEI. The material sequenced was peripheral blood. The chain links TRBV2 to TRBJ1-2; D unclear. This clonotype was obtained from a man aged 35 to 55 with active or convalescent COVID-19. CDR3 coding DNA: TGTAATGAGGGAGGGATATCCTATGGCTACACCTTC. It codes for CNEGGISYGYTF.